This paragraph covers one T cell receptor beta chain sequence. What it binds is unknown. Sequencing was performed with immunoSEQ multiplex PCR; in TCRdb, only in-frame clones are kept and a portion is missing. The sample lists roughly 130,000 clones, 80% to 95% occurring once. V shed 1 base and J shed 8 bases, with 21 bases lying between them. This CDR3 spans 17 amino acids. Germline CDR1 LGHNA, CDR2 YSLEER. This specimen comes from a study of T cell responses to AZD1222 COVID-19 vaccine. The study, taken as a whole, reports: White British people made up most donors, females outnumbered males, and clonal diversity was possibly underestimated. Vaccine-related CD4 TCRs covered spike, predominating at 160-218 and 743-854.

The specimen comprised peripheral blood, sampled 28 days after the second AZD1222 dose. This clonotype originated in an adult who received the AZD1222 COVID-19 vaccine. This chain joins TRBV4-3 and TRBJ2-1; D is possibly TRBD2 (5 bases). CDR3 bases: TGCGCCAGCAGCCAAGGAGGGTTGAGCGGCATCTGGGATGAGCAGTTCTTC. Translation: CASSQGGLSGIWDEQFF.